This record looks at one TCR beta chain sequence and its context. The data derive from a study of T cell clonotyping in hematopoietic cell transplantation. The data were produced by immunoSEQ multiplex PCR, yet TCRdb's version contains in-frame clones alone and is incomplete. Among fewer than 40,000 clones, approximately 88% were seen once, and the ten largest hold almost 2%. The CDR3 length is 16 residues. Trimming removed 4 bases at V and 1 base at J, with 17 bases between. The germline V gene has CDR1 MDHEN and CDR2 SYDVKM. Material for sequencing was peripheral blood mononuclear cells. This TCR was recovered from a woman in her 40s in good health. Some clones in this sample may be carry-over from other donors' samples. The chain recombines TRBV28 with TRBJ2-7; D is possibly TRBD1 or TRBD2 (6 bases each). Written as DNA, the CDR3 is TGTGCCAGCAGTTCTAGAAGGTCGGGGGCGTCCTACGAGCAGTACTTC. Translated: CASSSRRSGASYEQYF.